The following is a TCR beta chain sequence with its context. Its antigen is as yet unknown. Produced via immunoSEQ multiplex PCR; TCRdb's table is partial and in-frame only. The table records almost 65,000 clones, roughly 80% of them present only once. The data stem from a study of OX40 agonist ivuxolimab in advanced cancers. Notes on the study in general: Among T cells, CD8+ cells averaged more expanded clones than CD4+ cells. Clones of CD4+ and CD8+ blood T cells grew by week 6 at doses of 0.1 to 3.0 mg/kg.

CDR1 and CDR2 (germline): SGHAT, FQNNGV. Trimming shortened V by 1 base and J by 9 bases, and 4 bases separated the two germline ends. This CDR3 region has 11 residues. The receptor's source is an adult with an advanced solid tumor such as melanoma, head and neck, liver or kidney cancer. Here the sequenced sample was CD4+ or CD8+ T cells sorted from blood, taken in a trial of the OX40 agonist ivuxolimab. The chain combines TRBV11-2 with TRBJ2-1; D is unclear. CDR3 DNA sequence: TGTGCCAGCAGCTTAGTATTTGAGCAGTTCTTC. Translation: CASSLVFEQFF.